Shown below are 31 T cell receptor beta chains from a single sample sequenced in a study of immune cell composition in non-small cell lung cancer (dated by TCRdb to 2017 to 2019). The library was generated by the immunoSEQ multiplex PCR assay. TCRdb obtained this table from immuneACCESS and retained in-frame rearrangements with V and J assigned. These tables miss some clones; where compared with another copy, unresolved V genes account for less than half of the shortfall, and the remainder is unexplained. This sample is represented by roughly 14,000 clones; roughly 69% of them were singletons. The top ten hold more than 6.5% of the sample. Sequenced material: lung tumor tissue. Every receptor here comes from a human donor with non-small cell lung cancer.

V gene TRBV9 combines with J gene TRBJ1-2; no clear D gene. Germline V gene lookup returns CDR1 SGDLS and CDR2 YYNGEE. CDR3 length equals 14 residues. Trimming left V 4 bases short and J 7 bases short, with 17 bases between. The CDR3 nucleotides read TGTGCCAGCAGCCCACCCTACCCGCCTTTTGGCTACACCTTC. Translating gives CASSPPYPPFGYTF.

V is TRBV5-6 and J is TRBJ2-5; D might be TRBD1 (6 bases). The CDR3 loop spans 14 amino acids. V was trimmed by 9 bases and J by 1 base, leaving 16 bases between them. CDR1 and CDR2 (germline): SGHDT, YYEEEE. The CDR3, as DNA: TGTGCCACCCAGAACAGGGATGGCCAAGAGACCCAGTACTTC. Translating it yields CATQNRDGQETQYF.

This chain links TRBV11-1 with TRBJ1-2; tentative D call: TRBD1 (6 bases). The germline V gene has CDR1 SGHAT and CDR2 FQDESV (reference sequence). Trimming shortened V by 5 bases and J by 5 bases, and 18 bases separated the two germline ends. The CDR3 has 15 residues. In nucleotides, the CDR3 is TGTGCCAGCAGCCTCGCGGGGGCCGGAGGGTATGGCTACACCTTC. Amino acids: CASSLAGAGGYGYTF.

The chain has TRBV29-1 and TRBJ2-5; 7 nucleotides line up with TRBD2. The CDR3 runs to 13 residues. Germline loops: CDR1 SQVTM, CDR2 ANQGSEA. With V trimmed by 8 bases and J by 5 bases, 11 bases remained unmatched. CDR3 residues: CSSHGDYQETQYF. The CDR3 coding sequence is TGCAGCTCCCACGGGGACTATCAGGAGACCCAGTACTTC.

This clone was observed a single time. The rearrangement links TRBV15 to TRBJ2-7; TRBD1 aligns across 7 bases. Looked up from germline, CDR1 is LNHNV and CDR2 is YYDKDF (reference sequence). The CDR3 is 16 residues long. The trim removed 1 base at V and 2 bases at J, leaving 8 bases unmatched. The CDR3 bases are TGTGCCACCAGCAGAGTCGTGGGACAGACAACCTACGAGCAGTACTTC. This gives the protein CATSRVVGQTTYEQYF. The full variable domain, with the rest looked up from reference TRBV15 and TRBJ2-7, is DAMVIQNPRYQVTQFGKPVTLSCSQTLNHNVMYWYQQKSSQAPKLLFHYYDKDFNNEADTPDNFQSRRPNTSFCFLDIRSPGLGDTAMYLCATSRVVGQTTYEQYFGPGTRLTVT.

V is TRBV9 and J is TRBJ2-5; D remains unclear. The germline CDR1 and CDR2 sequences are SGDLS and YYNGEE. This CDR3 is 14 amino acids long. V was trimmed by 0 bases and J by 0 bases, leaving 6 bases between them. CDR3: CASSVALYQETQYF. The DNA of the CDR3 is TGTGCCAGCAGCGTAGCTCTGTACCAAGAGACCCAGTACTTC. Complete variable domain (other parts from reference TRBV9 and TRBJ2-5): DSGVTQTPKHLITATGQRVTLRCSPRSGDLSVYWYQQSLDQGLQFLIQYYNGEERAKGNILERFSAQQFPDLHSELNLSSLELGDSALYFCASSVALYQETQYFGPGTRLLVL.

CDR3 in amino acids: CASSASGTGSVDEQYF. CDR3 bases: TGCGCCAGCAGCGCATCCGGGACAGGGAGCGTCGACGAGCAGTACTTC. The rearrangement joins TRBV5-1 to TRBJ2-7; TRBD1 matches 9 bases. Germline loops: CDR1 SGHRS, CDR2 YFSETQ. This CDR3 has 16 amino acids. Unmatched junction bases numbered 13, after V lost 4 bases and J lost 5 bases.

This clone was counted only a few times. The V call is TRBV29-1, the J call TRBJ1-1, with 7 bases identical to TRBD1. The V gene end was trimmed by 1 base and the J gene end by 1 base; junction bases not matched to a gene: 6. Germline-derived CDR1 and CDR2 are SQVTM and ANQGSEA. The CDR3 runs 15 residues. CDR3 in amino acids: CSVEGQGGSNTEAFF. The CDR3 DNA follows: TGCAGCGTTGAAGGACAGGGTGGATCGAACACTGAAGCTTTCTTT.

The gene calls are TRBV29-1 and TRBJ2-5; 8 bases line up with TRBD1. The CDR3 runs 12 residues. Unmatched junction bases numbered 3, after V lost 7 bases and J lost 2 bases. Germline V CDR1 and CDR2: SQVTM, ANQGSEA. DNA of the CDR3: TGCAGCGGGCGACAGGGGCAAGAGACCCAGTACTTC. Translated: CSGRQGQETQYF.

The chain couples TRBV6-5 to TRBJ1-2; D is ambiguous. This CDR3 has 14 residues. V was clipped by 1 base and J by 6 bases, with 12 bases between them. Germline values: CDR1 MNHEY, CDR2 SVGAGI. CDR3 sequence (DNA): TGTGCCAGCAGTTACTTCTCCTTCGTAAATGGCTACACCTTC. The encoded protein is CASSYFSFVNGYTF.

The rearrangement links TRBV2 to TRBJ2-5; 7 bases map to TRBD2. The V segment lost 6 bases and the J segment 5 bases; nucleotides outside the gene matches: 6. The V gene's germline CDR1 is SNHLY and CDR2 FYNNEI. CDR3 length equals 13 residues. The DNA for the CDR3 is TGTGCCAGCAGCGGGGGGACGGGGGAGACCCAGTACTTC. Its translation is CASSGGTGETQYF.

The chain employs TRBV7-9 and TRBJ2-1; 12 bases are a match to TRBD2. V gave up 4 bases and J gave up 7 bases; unmatched junction bases: 5. Looked up from germline, CDR1 is SEHNR and CDR2 is FQNEAQ (reference sequence). The CDR3 covers 15 residues. The CDR3 region has the DNA TGTGCCAGCAGCTCTAGCGGGGGGGCAGGAAATGAGCAGTTCTTC. Translation: CASSSSGGAGNEQFF.

The V and J genes are TRBV7-2 and TRBJ2-1; D call uncertain. Trimming pared 1 base from V and 8 bases from J, leaving 12 bases between. The CDR3 length is 14 residues. Germline V lookup: CDR1 SGHTA, CDR2 FQGNSA. CDR3 residues: CASSLDGPLDEQFF. CDR3 coding DNA: TGTGCCAGCAGCTTAGATGGCCCCCTGGATGAGCAGTTCTTC.

The V call is TRBV27, the J call TRBJ2-5; 13 positions agree with TRBD2. Germline V gene lookup returns CDR1 MNHEY and CDR2 SMNVEV (reference sequence). The CDR3 covers 15 residues. V gave up 4 bases and J gave up 9 bases; unmatched junction bases: 8. The CDR3 DNA follows: TGTGCCAGCAGTTCGACTAGCGGGGGGCCCGGGGCCCAGTACTTC. It codes for CASSSTSGGPGAQYF.

Note on this clone: The junction does not match germline at one end; this may be a read error. This chain joins TRBV30 and TRBJ2-7; a possible D gene is TRBD2 (5 bases). Germline CDR1 GTSNPN, CDR2 SVGIG (reference sequence). The CDR3 runs to 14 residues. This CDR3 is CASSRPRGRGEQYF. In nucleotides, the CDR3 is TGTGCCTCGAGTAGGCCCCGAGGACGGGGCGAGCAGTACTTC.

J is TRBJ2-3 and V is TRBV7-2, with D possibly TRBD2 on 7 matching bases. CDR3 size: 14 residues. Germline CDR1 is SGHTA and CDR2 is FQGNSA. The ends were cut back, 1 base at V and 6 bases at J, with 11 bases in the middle. CDR3 amino acids: CASSLGGGPDTQYF. CDR3 bases: TGTGCCAGCAGCTTAGGGGGGGGCCCTGATACGCAGTATTTT.

This clone appeared once. The chain combines TRBV29-1 with TRBJ1-5; D unresolved. The CDR3 has 15 residues. V shed 6 bases and J shed 4 bases, with 19 bases lying between them. The V gene's germline CDR1 is SQVTM and CDR2 ANQGSEA. For the CDR3, the DNA is TGCAGCGTCGTTGAGCGGTCTTTCGGGAATCAGCCCCAGCATTTT. Its translation is CSVVERSFGNQPQHF. Filled out from reference TRBV29-1 and TRBJ1-5, the complete variable domain reads SAVISQKPSRDICQRGTSLTIQCQVDSQVTMMFWYRQQPGQSLTLIATANQGSEATYESGFVIDKFPISRPNLTFSTLTVSNMSPEDSSIYLCSVVERSFGNQPQHFGDGTRLSIL.

The gene calls are TRBV12-5 and TRBJ2-7; D may be TRBD2 (6 bases). Germline CDR1 is LGHNT and CDR2 is FRNRAP. Trimming left V 3 bases short and J 2 bases short, with 11 bases between. This CDR3 has 14 amino acids. The CDR3 here is CASGFGGVPYEQYF. The CDR3 bases are TGTGCTAGTGGTTTTGGAGGGGTCCCCTACGAGCAGTACTTC.

This chain links TRBV7-3 with TRBJ1-2, with no clear D. CDR3 length equals 15 residues. The germline gives CDR1 SGHTA, CDR2 FQGTGA. V was trimmed by 4 bases and J by 7 bases, leaving 19 bases between them. The CDR3 bases are TGTGCCAGCAGCTCATCAGGCGCCCTGGATGTTGGCTACACCTTC. Protein product: CASSSSGALDVGYTF.

This clone was detected a few times. The rearrangement links TRBV4-2 to TRBJ1-5; 9 bases fit TRBD1. Germline-derived CDR1 and CDR2 are LGHNA and YNFKEQ. The CDR3 totals 15 residues. J gave up 4 bases and V 2 bases, and 3 bases lay outside the gene matches. CDR3 nucleotides: TGTGCCAGCAGCCAACTGACAGGGGGTAATCAGCCCCAGCATTTT. It codes for CASSQLTGGNQPQHF.

The chain joins TRBV6-5 to TRBJ1-5; D uncertain. The CDR3 totals 13 residues. V was clipped by 3 bases and J by 5 bases, with 8 bases between them. Germline V CDR1 and CDR2: MNHEY, SVGAGI. The CDR3 loop is CASSYQLDQPQHF. The CDR3 nucleotides are TGTGCCAGCAGTTATCAGTTGGATCAGCCCCAGCATTTT.

The gene calls are TRBV9 and TRBJ1-3; D call uncertain. Trimming stripped 0 bases from V and 0 bases from J, with 10 bases between. The germline gives CDR1 SGDLS, CDR2 YYNGEE. The CDR3 runs 16 residues. The CDR3, as DNA: TGTGCCAGCAGCGTAGATCCGGGTAGCTCTGGAAACACCATATATTTT. Amino acids: CASSVDPGSSGNTIYF.

The chain combines TRBV7-9 with TRBJ2-1; 13 bases line up with TRBD2. V dropped 8 bases and J dropped 0; count of bases not matched to a gene: 13. CDR3 length equals 19 residues. Germline-derived CDR1 and CDR2 are SEHNR and FQNEAQ (reference sequence). This CDR3 is CASGTSGGAWRGSYNEQFF. In DNA form, the CDR3 reads TGTGCCAGCGGTACTAGCGGGGGGGCCTGGCGAGGCTCCTACAATGAGCAGTTCTTC. Based on the CDR3 plus reference TRBV7-9 and TRBJ2-1, the full variable domain is DTGVSQNPRHKITKRGQNVTFRCDPISEHNRLYWYRQTLGQGPEFLTYFQNEAQLEKSRLLSDRFSAERPKGSFSTLEIQRTEQGDSAMYLCASGTSGGAWRGSYNEQFFGPGTRLTVL.

This rearrangement joins TRBV2 to TRBJ1-2; weak D call: TRBD1 (6 bases). With 6 bases removed from V and 4 bases from J, the gap between germline ends came to 15 bases. Germline CDR1 is SNHLY and CDR2 is FYNNEI. The CDR3 runs 14 residues. The CDR3 spells CASSRPRRGYGYTF. CDR3 DNA sequence: TGTGCCAGCAGCCGCCCCCGCAGGGGCTATGGCTACACCTTC. The full variable domain, with the rest looked up from reference TRBV2 and TRBJ1-2, is EPEVTQTPSHQVTQMGQEVILRCVPISNHLYFYWYRQILGQKVEFLVSFYNNEISEKSEIFDDQFSVERPDGSNFTLKIRSTKLEDSAMYFCASSRPRRGYGYTFGSGTRLTVV.

The gene calls are TRBV9 and TRBJ2-3; possible D gene TRBD2, 6 bases. The germline V gene encodes CDR1 SGDLS and CDR2 YYNGEE. The V end lost 4 bases, the J end lost 2 bases, and 14 bases lay between the germline ends. The CDR3 length is 15 residues. The CDR3 region is CASSRDRDSTDTQYF. CDR3 coding DNA: TGTGCCAGCAGCCGAGATCGGGACTCCACAGATACGCAGTATTTT.

V is TRBV18 and J is TRBJ1-2; D is possibly TRBD1 (5 bases). The CDR3 totals 16 residues. Germline loops: CDR1 KGHSH, CDR2 LQKENI. Between the trimmed V and J ends, which lost 5 bases and 3 bases, there was a span of 19 bases. CDR3 in amino acids: CASSDITGAPYYGYTF. CDR3 bases: TGTGCCAGCTCAGACATTACAGGAGCCCCCTACTATGGCTACACCTTC.

The V gene is TRBV10-2, the J gene TRBJ1-2; maybe TRBD1 (5 bases). CDR3 length: 14 amino acids. The germline CDR1 and CDR2 sequences are WSHSY and SAAADI. V lost 9 bases and J 2 bases, leaving 16 bases between the germline ends. CDR3 residues: CASGGGGENYGYTF. CDR3 in DNA: TGCGCCAGTGGGGGGGGAGGGGAAAACTATGGCTACACCTTC.

By frequency in the sample, this clone is large. V gene TRBV6-1 combines with J gene TRBJ2-7; a weak D match, TRBD1 (5 bases). Trimming took 5 bases from V and 0 from J, leaving 14 bases between them. CDR1 is MNHNS, CDR2 SASEGT, per germline. The CDR3 extends over 15 amino acids. The CDR3 protein is CASSSQGASSYEQYF. The CDR3 coding sequence is TGTGCCAGCAGTTCCCAAGGGGCTAGCTCCTACGAGCAGTACTTC.

V and J are TRBV10-3 and TRBJ2-1; TRBD2 agrees at 9 bases. This CDR3 has 14 residues. V trimming: 6 bases; J trimming: 9 bases; junction bases outside the gene matches: 9. Germline V gives CDR1 ENHRY, CDR2 SYGVKD. Here the CDR3 DNA reads TGTGCCATCAGGGGCGAGCGGGGGGAGGTTGAGCAGTTCTTC. Translation gives CAIRGERGEVEQFF.

The chain joins TRBV5-1 to TRBJ1-2, with D perhaps TRBD1 (5 bases). The CDR3 has 17 residues. V was shortened by 7 bases and J by 1 base, with 23 bases between the two germline ends. The germline V gene encodes CDR1 SGHRS and CDR2 YFSETQ. The CDR3 here is CASAPGLSSLFNYGYTF. The CDR3, as DNA: TGCGCCAGCGCCCCAGGGTTATCTTCCTTGTTTAACTATGGCTACACCTTC.

J is TRBJ1-2 and V is TRBV6-5; D not certain. This CDR3 has 14 amino acids. The ends were cut back, 5 bases at V and 7 bases at J, with 17 bases in the middle. Germline CDR1 MNHEY, CDR2 SVGAGI. The CDR3 here is CASSLTSGVFGYTF. CDR3 sequence (DNA): TGTGCCAGCAGTCTTACAAGCGGAGTCTTTGGCTACACCTTC.